This TCR beta chain comes out of a study of blood T cell repertoires in COVID-19. Libraries were prepared by immunoSEQ multiplex PCR; TCRdb keeps only in-frame clonotypes and omits some of them. Of 300,000 or so clones in the sample, roughly 91% were seen once. Germline loops: CDR1 SGHDT, CDR2 YYEEEE. This CDR3 has 13 amino acids. V lost 2 bases, J lost 3 bases, and 8 bases lay in between. The clonotype comes from a man aged 45-65 years with active or convalescent COVID-19. Sequenced: peripheral blood. V is TRBV5-6 and J is TRBJ1-2; possibly TRBD1 for D (5 bases). CDR3 sequence (DNA): TGTGCCAGCAGCTTCGGCAGGGACTATGGCTACACCTTC. It codes for CASSFGRDYGYTF.